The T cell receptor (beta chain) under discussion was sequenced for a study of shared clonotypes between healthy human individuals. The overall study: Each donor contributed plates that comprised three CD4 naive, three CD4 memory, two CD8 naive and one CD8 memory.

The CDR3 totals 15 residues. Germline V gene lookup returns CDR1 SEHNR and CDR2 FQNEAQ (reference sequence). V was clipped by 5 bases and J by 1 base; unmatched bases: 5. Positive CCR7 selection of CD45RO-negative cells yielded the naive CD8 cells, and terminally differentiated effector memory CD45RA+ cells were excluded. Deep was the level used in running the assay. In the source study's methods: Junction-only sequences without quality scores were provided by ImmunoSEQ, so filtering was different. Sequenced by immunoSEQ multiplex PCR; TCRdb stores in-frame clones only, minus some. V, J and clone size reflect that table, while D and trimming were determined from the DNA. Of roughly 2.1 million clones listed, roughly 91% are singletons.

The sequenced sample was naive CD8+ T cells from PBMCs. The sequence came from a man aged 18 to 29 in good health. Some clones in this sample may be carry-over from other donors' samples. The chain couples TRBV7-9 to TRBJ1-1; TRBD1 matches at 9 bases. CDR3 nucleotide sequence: TGTGCCAGCAGCACTATGACAGGGGGGAACACTGAAGCTTTCTTT. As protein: CASSTMTGGNTEAFF.